This T cell receptor beta chain was captured in a study of early T cells in non-severe SARS-CoV-2 infection. Whole-study context: Sequenced bulk RNA came from whole blood that was unsorted, and chains were unpaired.

Study conclusions and caveats: VDJdb matching favored anti-spike CD8 responses, missing private and CD4 specificities.

Separate cDNA molecules each had unique molecular identifiers attached to them. TCRdb re-derived calls from the 5' RACE reads in MiXCR, one entry per CDR3 protein. The repertoire consists of 87,000 or so distinct CDR3 sequences, with approximately 13% occurring once and the leading ten covering about 7%. The sample holds a few counts of this clonotype. Its antigen is as yet unknown. Germline values: CDR1 MGHRA, CDR2 YSYEKL. Trimming removed 4 bases from V and 4 bases from J, with 14 bases in between. This CDR3 is built from 15 residues. The chain uses TRBV4-1 and TRBJ2-1; D may be TRBD2 (6 bases). The sequence came from an adult who was a healthcare worker with PCR-confirmed SARS-CoV-2 infection or an uninfected control (not recorded which). The sequencing sample was made of whole blood. CDR3 nucleotide sequence: TGCGCCAGCAGCCTCATCGTAGCGGATTACAATGAGCAGTTCTTC. Protein sequence: CASSLIVADYNEQFF.